The T cell receptor beta chain under discussion was sequenced for a study of CD8 T cells in Susac syndrome (dated by TCRdb to the late 2010s). Turning to the overall study: Among the sequenced Susac syndrome patients, about 6 had clinically active disease and roughly 8 were in clinical remission. At the time of blood withdrawal, Susac syndrome patients were either therapy-naive, taking corticosteroids (with some also receiving IVIg), or on IVIg alone. Repertoire sequencing was used to test whether CD8+ T cell activation and differentiation in Susac syndrome was antigen driven. Clonality of the CD8+ T cell repertoire was compared between roughly twelve healthy donors, approximately 14 Susac syndrome patients and around 16 multiple sclerosis patients. What the research found in general, with its limitations: The number of individuals in the TCR sequencing and HLA analysis was recognized as being relatively small. Sixteen Susac-specific public clones were identified in the total CD8+ repertoire, and 5 or 6 Susac-specific public clones were identified in the CD8+ TEMRA repertoire. CD8+ repertoires in Susac syndrome showed clonal expansion, which was highest in CD8+ TEMRA cells and was greater in clinically active patients than in remitting patients.

Peripheral blood CD8+ and CD4+ T cells from healthy donors, Susac syndrome patients and multiple sclerosis patients were profiled by high-throughput TCR beta sequencing. The Susac syndrome patients fulfilled recently defined diagnostic criteria for definite or probable disease. Bulk CD8+ and CD4+ T cells were purified magnetically by negative isolation, whereas CD8+ TEMRA cells were enriched by FACS. Blood was drawn into EDTA tubes, processed within 24 hours, and PBMCs were isolated by density gradient centrifugation. PBMCs intended for TCR sequencing were frozen in liquid nitrogen and were later thawed in a 37 degrees C water bath. A purity of at least 90% was achieved for sorted or isolated CD4+, CD8+ and CD8+ TEMRA cells. The CDR3 has 16 amino acids, counting the end cysteine and phenylalanine. Kept here is only the CDR3 DNA, which spans 48 bases and is read in frame from base 1. The V end loses 0 bases and the J end loses 4 bases, and a stretch of 18 bases separates them. The germline V gene (reference sequence) supplies CDR1 GTSNPN and CDR2 SVGIG.

As concerns this clonotype: The specificity of this receptor is unknown. No base quality information exists; no much larger clone differs at one position.

RNA was extracted with the RNeasy kit and roughly 0.5 to 1 ug was reverse transcribed using random hexamers. The immunoSEQ multiplex PCR assay, covering 54 Vbeta and 13 Jbeta segments, was used to amplify TCR beta CDR3 regions. Bias from PCR amplification was corrected by using a synthetic template baseline for primer optimization and for computational correction. Regarding the original processing steps: Reads were annotated to V, D and J genes per IMGT and analyzed with immunoSEQ Analyzer, keeping only productive sequences. To calculate clonality, Shannon entropy was normalized by log2 of the number of productive unique sequences and then subtracted from one. For each patient and control, public and private clones were evaluated within the 100 most prevalent clones. Clones were defined as Susac-specific if absent from the healthy and MS cohorts, from some 1,000 published viral clones and from other ImmuneACCESS disease sequences. TCRdb passed the public sequencing reads through fastp at Q25 and MiXCR, retaining productive beta sequences. Every entry covers one CDR3 protein and lists the most common genes and DNA from its rows. TCRdb's processing, not the authors', yielded these V and J calls. The sample table contains 65,000 to 100,000 distinct CDR3 sequences; only one count was recorded for 90% to 97% of them. 0.41% of the sample belongs to the ten largest clones.

The sequence came from a human donor with Susac syndrome. The sequencing input was CD8+ T cells from PBMCs. The chain uses TRBV30 and TRBJ1-2, with the D gene not confidently named. Read as DNA, the sequence is TGTGCCTGGAGTGTATCCGTCGCGGCAGACACCTATGGCTACACCTTC. It encodes CAWSVSVAADTYGYTF.